This T cell receptor (beta chain) was retrieved from a study of CD8+CD57+ T cells in acquired aplastic anemia. Whole-study context: An average of about 3.2 ug of DNA was obtained from sorted CD4+ and CD8+ cells.

Both TCR beta VDJ combination and CDR3 sequence profiling were carried out. Genomic DNA was the template for this profiling. TCRdb recomputed calls from the reads with MiXCR, one row per CDR3 protein. The table lists about 270,000 distinct CDR3 sequences, 55% to 65% of them singletons, with 8% in the top ten. This clonotype was found many times. Specimen: sorted CD4+, CD8+, or CD8+CD57+ T cells (not recorded which) from PBMCs. The sequence came from a human donor with severe aplastic anemia or a healthy control (not recorded which).

In DNA form, the CDR3 reads TGTGCCAGCAGCTCCAAGCCTGCCTACGAGCAGTACTTC. Translation gives CASSSKPAYEQYF. The genes are TRBV7-2 and TRBJ2-7; D unclear. Trimming took off 4 bases at V and 2 bases at J, with 9 bases between the two ends. The CDR3 is 13 residues long. Germline loops: CDR1 SGHTA, CDR2 FQGNSA.